Below, one T cell receptor (beta chain) is given with its context. Its antigen is as yet unknown. Each of the TCR libraries took 3500 ng of total RNA. For each CDR3 protein, TCRdb gives one entry from its re-call of the 5' RACE reads, without DNA. Across some 300,000 distinct CDR3 sequences, the top ten clones capture about 5% of the sample. These data originate in a study of monozygotic twins with inflammatory bowel disease. The CDR3 is 13 residues long. Germline-derived CDR1 and CDR2 are LGHNA and YSLEER. Points from the study as a whole: Healthy co-twins showed greater TCRbeta diversity (inverse Simpson) than IBD patients.

The rearrangement uses TRBV4-3 and TRBJ2-2. The specimen sequenced was blood. This receptor was taken from a human donor with ulcerative colitis or Crohn's disease, or a healthy co-twin of an affected twin (not recorded which). CDR3 sequence reads: CASSQDRSGELFF.